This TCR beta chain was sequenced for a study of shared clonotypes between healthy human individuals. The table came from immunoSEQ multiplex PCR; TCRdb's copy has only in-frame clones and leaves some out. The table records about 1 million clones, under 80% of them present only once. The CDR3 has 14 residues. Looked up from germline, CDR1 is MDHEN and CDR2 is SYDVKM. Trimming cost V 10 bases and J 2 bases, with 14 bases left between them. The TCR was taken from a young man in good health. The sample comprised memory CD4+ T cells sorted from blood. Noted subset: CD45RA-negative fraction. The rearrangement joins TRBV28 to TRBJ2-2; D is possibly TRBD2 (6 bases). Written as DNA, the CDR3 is TGTGCCACCACGGGGACTTACAACACCGGGGAGCTGTTTTTT. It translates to CATTGTYNTGELFF.